What follows is one T cell receptor beta chain and its context. Donors were grouped by their self-reported clinical history. Before being deemed recovered, Cohort 3 donors had two negative PCRs, clearance, or symptom resolution. The J segment lost 1 base and the V segment lost 0 bases, leaving 2 bases of the junction unmatched. CDR3 length: 17 residues. The germline CDR1 and CDR2 sequences are SGHRS and YFSETQ. The record originates from a study of blood T cell repertoires in COVID-19. Study at large: The United States, Italy and Spain supplied acute and convalescent COVID-19 samples.

Method: immunoSEQ multiplex PCR; TCRdb's copy keeps in-frame clones and lacks some. Seen here are 490,000 or so clones, approximately 90% observed once, and the top ten hold approximately 2%. This TCR was recovered from a woman aged 40 to 55 who had recovered from COVID-19. Sequenced: PBMCs or T cells enriched from blood (not recorded which). The chain combines TRBV5-1 with TRBJ2-1; TRBD2 matches at 12 bases. The CDR3 loop reads CASSLALAGGSYNEQFF. The CDR3 DNA follows: TGCGCCAGCAGCTTGGCCCTAGCGGGAGGGTCCTACAATGAGCAGTTCTTC. Full variable domain (rest looked up from reference TRBV5-1 and TRBJ2-1): KAGVTQTPRYLIKTRGQQVTLSCSPISGHRSVSWYQQTPGQGLQFLFEYFSETQRNKGNFPGRFSGRQFSNSRSEMNVSTLELGDSALYLCASSLALAGGSYNEQFFGPGTRLTVL.